The 18 T cell receptor beta chains below all came from one sample that was sequenced in a study of OX40 agonist ivuxolimab in advanced cancers. Libraries were built with the immunoSEQ multiplex PCR assay. Entries here come from immuneACCESS through TCRdb and include only in-frame sequences with V and J called. Some clones fail to appear in such tables; in the studies checked, an unresolved V gene covers under half of the shortfall, and the cause of the remainder is unknown. The table for this sample lists about 77,000 clones; roughly 91% of them were counted only once. The top ten clones comprise approximately 2.4% of the sample. The source material was CD4+ or CD8+ T cells sorted from blood, sampled in a trial of the OX40 agonist ivuxolimab. The source of these receptors is an adult with an advanced solid tumor such as melanoma, head and neck, liver or kidney cancer.

The chain joins TRBV7-9 to TRBJ1-5, with 9 bases matching TRBD1. Trimming removed 5 bases from V and 2 bases from J; junction bases left unmatched: 10. The V gene's germline CDR1 is SEHNR and CDR2 FQNEAQ (reference sequence). This CDR3 is 17 amino acids long. For the CDR3, the DNA is TGTGCCAGCAGCGCAGAGGGACAGGGTTTGGGCAATCAGCCCCAGCATTTT. Its translation is CASSAEGQGLGNQPQHF.

The rearrangement links TRBV10-3 to TRBJ1-5; D might be TRBD1 (6 bases). Trimming took off 2 bases at V and 2 bases at J, with 13 bases between the two ends. This CDR3 contains 16 residues. CDR1 and CDR2 (germline): ENHRY, SYGVKD. CDR3 protein: CAISERSTGGNQPQHF. The CDR3 DNA reads as TGTGCCATCAGTGAGAGATCGACAGGAGGCAATCAGCCCCAGCATTTT.

This clone was recorded a few times. This chain uses TRBV30 with TRBJ1-1; unclear D gene. The CDR3 extends over 16 amino acids. Germline V gene lookup returns CDR1 GTSNPN and CDR2 SVGIG (reference sequence). Trimming shortened V by 4 bases and J by 0 bases, and 18 bases separated the two germline ends. The DNA for the CDR3 is TGTGCCTGGACTCATTTATCTGGCATTATGAACACTGAAGCTTTCTTT. Translation: CAWTHLSGIMNTEAFF. Supplemented by reference TRBV30 and TRBJ1-1, the full variable domain reads SQTIHQWPATLVQPVGSPLSLECTVEGTSNPNLYWYRQAAGRGLQLLFYSVGIGQISSEVPQNLSASRPQDRQFILSSKKLLLSDSGFYLCAWTHLSGIMNTEAFFGQGTRLTVV.

This clone occurred once. The chain employs TRBV18 and TRBJ1-2; TRBD1 matches at 8 bases. CDR1 KGHSH and CDR2 LQKENI come from the germline V gene. After removal of 6 bases from V and 4 bases from J, the junction contained 7 bases not matched to a gene. This CDR3 region has 14 residues. CDR3 protein: CASSPDRDFYGYTF. In DNA, the CDR3 is TGTGCCAGCTCGCCGGACAGGGACTTCTATGGCTACACCTTC.

This chain links TRBV5-6 with TRBJ1-5; TRBD1 matches 8 bases. Germline V gene data show CDR1 as SGHDT and CDR2 as YYEEEE. J lost 7 bases, V lost 4 bases, and 7 bases had no gene match. CDR3 length: 14 amino acids. The CDR3 loop is CASSRGQGRQPQHF. Written as DNA, the CDR3 is TGTGCCAGCAGCCGTGGACAGGGACGCCAGCCCCAGCATTTT.

In this sample, this clone turned up once. The rearrangement joins TRBV6-6 to TRBJ2-7; TRBD1 or TRBD2 may be the D gene (5 bases each). The CDR3 consists of 11 residues. Germline CDR1 reads MNHNY; CDR2 reads SVGAGI (reference sequence). The V and J ends lost 5 bases and 6 bases respectively, with 8 bases between them. CDR3 residues: CASSGGIEQYF. For the CDR3, the DNA is TGTGCCAGCAGTGGGGGTATCGAGCAGTACTTC.

This chain links TRBV27 with TRBJ1-2, with D possibly TRBD1 on 5 matching bases. The germline V gene encodes CDR1 MNHEY and CDR2 SMNVEV (reference sequence). The CDR3 sequence is 13 residues long. Deletions cut 2 bases from V and 7 bases from J, with 11 bases between. For the CDR3, the DNA is TGTGCCAGCAGTTTACAGGGTATAAGTGGCTACACCTTC. It encodes CASSLQGISGYTF.

This clone was detected only once. The genes are TRBV30 and TRBJ1-2, with a possible D match to TRBD1 (6 bases). Looked up from germline, CDR1 is GTSNPN and CDR2 is SVGIG (reference sequence). The CDR3 is 15 amino acids. The V end lost 3 bases, the J end lost 1 base, and 15 bases lay between the germline ends. CDR3 DNA: TGTGCCTGGAGCCTCCGTGACAGGCTTAACTATGGCTACACCTTC. This gives the protein CAWSLRDRLNYGYTF.

The chain uses TRBV6-1 and TRBJ1-2, with 7 bases that match TRBD1. J was trimmed by 6 bases and V by 6 bases; bases with no gene match: 7. In germline, CDR1 is MNHNS, CDR2 SASEGT. The CDR3 covers 13 residues. CDR3 sequence reads: CASRTGTVHGYTF. DNA for the CDR3: TGTGCCAGCAGAACCGGGACAGTCCATGGCTACACCTTC.

The chain couples TRBV27 to TRBJ2-7; 8 bases line up with TRBD1. The CDR3 has 15 amino acids. The germline gives CDR1 MNHEY, CDR2 SMNVEV (reference sequence). V shed 6 bases and J 3 bases; nucleotides not matched to a gene: 10. The CDR3 sequence is CASRAGGNLIYEQYF. CDR3 sequence (DNA): TGTGCCAGCAGGGCAGGGGGCAACCTTATCTACGAGCAGTACTTC.

The chain combines TRBV19 with TRBJ2-6; 8 bases agree with TRBD1. The CDR3 length is 20 residues. The germline V gene has CDR1 LNHDA and CDR2 SQIVND (reference sequence). The ends lost 6 bases at V and 0 bases at J; junction bases unmatched: 16. In DNA form, the CDR3 reads TGTGCCAGTAGCCCACGGGCGGCGGGACAGGCTAGCTCTGGGGCCAACGTCCTGACTTTC. Its protein is CASSPRAAGQASSGANVLTF.

The chain is built from TRBV5-8 and TRBJ1-2; D is undetermined. Trimming removed 4 bases from V and 4 bases from J, with 14 bases in between. CDR1 and CDR2 (germline): SGHTS, YDEGEE. CDR3 size: 14 residues. As DNA, the CDR3 is TGTGCCAGCAGCCCCGGAGACGGGGTCTATGGCTACACCTTC. Protein sequence: CASSPGDGVYGYTF.

The chain combines TRBV11-2 with TRBJ2-7; D tentatively reads TRBD1 or TRBD2 (5 bases each). Trimming took off 4 bases at V and 5 bases at J, with 18 bases between the two ends. Germline loops: CDR1 SGHAT, CDR2 FQNNGV. CDR3 length: 15 residues. CDR3: CASSSSGTVGDEQYF. In DNA, the CDR3 is TGTGCCAGCAGCTCGTCCGGGACGGTGGGGGACGAGCAGTACTTC.

In DNA form, the CDR3 reads TGTGCCAGCAGCTTGGACAGGGGGCAGGAGAATGGCTACACCTTC. Protein: CASSLDRGQENGYTF. The chain links TRBV7-2 to TRBJ1-2; 11 positions agree with TRBD1. The CDR3 sequence is 15 residues long. V was clipped by 3 bases and J by 6 bases; unmatched bases: 6. The germline gives CDR1 SGHTA, CDR2 FQGNSA.

The sample holds one count of this clone. The rearrangement uses TRBV7-8 and TRBJ2-5, with D possibly matching TRBD2 (5 bases). In germline, CDR1 is SGHVS, CDR2 FQNEAQ. This CDR3 contains 15 residues. V lost 0 bases and J 6 bases, leaving 14 bases between the germline ends. DNA for the CDR3: TGTGCCAGCAGCTTAGCACAGCCCCAGCGGCAGACCCAGTACTTC. Its translation: CASSLAQPQRQTQYF.

The chain has TRBV9 and TRBJ1-1, with no clear D. In germline, CDR1 is SGDLS, CDR2 YYNGEE. CDR3 length: 13 residues. Trimming pared 4 bases from V and 1 base from J, leaving 8 bases between. The CDR3 nucleotides read TGTGCCAGCAGCCCATTGTCGAACACTGAAGCTTTCTTT. Amino acid sequence: CASSPLSNTEAFF.

This chain joins TRBV28 and TRBJ2-1; perhaps TRBD1 as D (5 bases). This CDR3 has 13 amino acids. Trimming removed 7 bases at V and 4 bases at J, with 11 bases between. Germline V lookup: CDR1 MDHEN, CDR2 SYDVKM. In DNA form, the CDR3 reads TGTGCCAGCACTAGACAGCCGTACAATGAGCAGTTCTTC. This gives the protein CASTRQPYNEQFF.

V usage is TRBV27 and J usage is TRBJ2-7, with TRBD2 identical over 7 bases. This CDR3 contains 15 residues. From germline, CDR1 is MNHEY and CDR2 SMNVEV (reference sequence). V lost 7 bases and J lost 4; bases outside the gene matches: 13. The chain's CDR3 is CASTPRGGAIYEQYF. The CDR3 DNA is TGTGCCAGCACCCCCCGGGGAGGGGCGATTTACGAGCAGTACTTC.